This T cell receptor beta chain derives from a study of blood T cells in healthy people across ages. Worth noting for this clonotype: The antigen is undetermined.

A second PCR, run for roughly 6 to 11 cycles, used a sample-barcoded 5' primer plus a J-beta primer mix. Each CDR3 protein gets one entry after TCRdb re-called the 5' RACE reads with MiXCR. The data contain 950,000 to 1,200,000 distinct CDR3 sequences, approximately 38% of them singletons. The germline gives CDR1 LGHNA, CDR2 YSLEER. The CDR3 contains 16 residues. The V and J ends lost 0 bases and 4 bases, in that order; junction bases with no gene match: 5. Investigators took approximately 9.4 milliliters of peripheral blood from every donor. Broader study findings: One million T cells yielded diversity estimates that were considered underestimates. Both naive CD4+ cell counts and diversity were greater in long-lived donors than in aged donors.

The genes are TRBV4-3 and TRBJ1-5, with 8 bases lining up with TRBD1. This sequence originates from a man between 18 and 35 years old in good health. The sample comprised blood. CDR3: CASSQDLDRGNQPQHF. For the CDR3, the DNA is TGCGCCAGCAGCCAAGATTTAGACAGGGGTAATCAGCCCCAGCATTTT.